This entry concerns a single T cell receptor (beta chain). This sample stems from a study of T cell changes during pregnancy in multiple sclerosis. V lost 6 bases, J lost 3 bases, and 1 base stayed unmatched. This CDR3 has 13 amino acids. CDR1 LNHDA and CDR2 SQIVND come from the germline V gene (reference sequence). Method: immunoSEQ multiplex PCR; TCRdb's copy keeps in-frame clones and lacks some. The sample holds about 44,000 clones, about nine tenths seen once. The material was CD4+ T cells from peripheral blood mononuclear cells, obtained in the first trimester of pregnancy. This TCR was recovered from a female donor with multiple sclerosis, enrolled in a pregnancy study. The chain uses TRBV19 and TRBJ2-5; 10 nucleotides align to TRBD1. CDR3 in amino acids: CASRDRGKETQYF. The CDR3 DNA follows: TGTGCCAGTAGGGACAGGGGGAAAGAGACCCAGTACTTC.